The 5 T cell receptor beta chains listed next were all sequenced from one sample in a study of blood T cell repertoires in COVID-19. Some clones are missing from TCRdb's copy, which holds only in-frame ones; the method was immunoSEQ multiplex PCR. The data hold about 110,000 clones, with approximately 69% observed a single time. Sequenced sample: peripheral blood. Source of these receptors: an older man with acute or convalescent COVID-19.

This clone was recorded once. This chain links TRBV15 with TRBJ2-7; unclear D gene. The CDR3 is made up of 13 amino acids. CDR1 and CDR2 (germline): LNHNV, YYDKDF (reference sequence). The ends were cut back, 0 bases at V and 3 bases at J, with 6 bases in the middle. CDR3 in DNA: TGTGCCACCAGCAGAGATGCGATCTACGAGCAGTACTTC. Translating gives CATSRDAIYEQYF. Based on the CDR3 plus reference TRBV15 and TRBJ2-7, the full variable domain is DAMVIQNPRYQVTQFGKPVTLSCSQTLNHNVMYWYQQKSSQAPKLLFHYYDKDFNNEADTPDNFQSRRPNTSFCFLDIRSPGLGDTAMYLCATSRDAIYEQYFGPGTRLTVT.

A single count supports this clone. The CDR3 region is CARATGGPRGTDTQYF. CDR3 in DNA: TGTGCCAGGGCTACGGGAGGGCCGAGGGGGACAGATACGCAGTATTTT. This chain uses TRBV7-6 with TRBJ2-3; 8 positions agree with TRBD2. Per the germline V gene, CDR1 is SGHVS and CDR2 is FNYEAQ. CDR3 size: 16 residues. The ends lost 9 bases at V and 3 bases at J; junction bases unmatched: 14.

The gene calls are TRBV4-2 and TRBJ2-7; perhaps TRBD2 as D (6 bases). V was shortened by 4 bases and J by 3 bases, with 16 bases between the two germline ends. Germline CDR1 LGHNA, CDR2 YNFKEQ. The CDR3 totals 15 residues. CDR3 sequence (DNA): TGTGCCAGCAGCCTAGTACGGGACTTTTTCTACGAGCAGTACTTC. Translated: CASSLVRDFFYEQYF.

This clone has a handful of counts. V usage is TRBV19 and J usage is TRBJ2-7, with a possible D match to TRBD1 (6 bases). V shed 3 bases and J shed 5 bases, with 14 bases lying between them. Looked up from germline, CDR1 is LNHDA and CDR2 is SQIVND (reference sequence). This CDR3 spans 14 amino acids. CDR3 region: CASSMMNRVHEQYF. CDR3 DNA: TGTGCCAGTAGTATGATGAACAGGGTCCACGAGCAGTACTTC.

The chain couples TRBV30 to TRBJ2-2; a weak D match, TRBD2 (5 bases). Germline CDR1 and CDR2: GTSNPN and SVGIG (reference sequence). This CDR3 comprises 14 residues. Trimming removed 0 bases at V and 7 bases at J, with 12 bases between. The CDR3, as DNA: TGTGCCTGGAGTGTATCCCTAGCTCTCGGGGAGCTGTTTTTT. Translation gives CAWSVSLALGELFF.